Listed below are T cell receptor beta chains from one sample, sequenced in a study of blood T cell repertoires in COVID-19. TCRdb's table, derived via immunoSEQ multiplex PCR, lists solely in-frame clones and lacks some. The sample shows 100,000 to 150,000 clones, over 80% of them seen only once. The sequenced sample was peripheral blood. These receptors were obtained from a man aged 50-59 years with active COVID-19. CDR3s include the opening cysteine and the closing phenylalanine or tryptophan. Fields, in order: D gene, clone size, V gene, J gene, CDR3 protein, CDR3 DNA. The D gene is left open where the match is weak. Clone size, where shown, is once, few, many, or a class for clones that have expanded.

D gene: TRBD1; clone size: .; V gene: TRBV13; J gene: TRBJ2-5; CDR3 protein: CASSAKTGGETQYF; CDR3 DNA: TGTGCCAGCAGCGCGAAAACAGGGGGAGAGACCCAGTACTTC
D gene: TRBD1; clone size: .; V gene: TRBV5-1; J gene: TRBJ1-5; CDR3 protein: CASSLGGDSYQPQHF; CDR3 DNA: TGCGCCAGCAGCTTGGGGGGGGACAGTTATCAGCCCCAGCATTTT
D gene: .; clone size: .; V gene: TRBV27; J gene: TRBJ2-4; CDR3 protein: CASSPTGGRNIQYF; CDR3 DNA: TGTGCCAGCAGCCCGACAGGCGGCCGCAACATTCAGTACTTC
D gene: TRBD2; clone size: .; V gene: TRBV7-9; J gene: TRBJ2-7; CDR3 protein: CASSETSGILYEQYF; CDR3 DNA: TGTGCCAGCAGCGAGACTAGCGGGATCCTCTACGAGCAGTACTTC
D gene: TRBD1; clone size: .; V gene: TRBV9; J gene: TRBJ2-1; CDR3 protein: CASSARGDRGFNEQFF; CDR3 DNA: TGTGCCAGCAGCGCGAGGGGGGACAGGGGATTCAATGAGCAGTTCTTC
D gene: .; clone size: .; V gene: TRBV5-1; J gene: TRBJ2-7; CDR3 protein: CASSWDKGYEQYF; CDR3 DNA: TGCGCCAGCAGCTGGGATAAGGGGTACGAGCAGTACTTC
D gene: .; clone size: .; V gene: TRBV6-5; J gene: TRBJ1-1; CDR3 protein: CASRMGGHTEAFF; CDR3 DNA: TGTGCCAGCCGGATGGGGGGGCACACTGAAGCTTTCTTT
D gene: .; clone size: .; V gene: TRBV4-2; J gene: TRBJ1-6; CDR3 protein: CASSQVLGVGDSPLHF; CDR3 DNA: TGTGCCAGCAGCCAAGTACTGGGAGTTGGAGATTCACCCCTCCACTTT
D gene: .; clone size: .; V gene: TRBV4-2; J gene: TRBJ2-3; CDR3 protein: CASSQEGGTGTDTQYF; CDR3 DNA: TGTGCCAGCAGCCAAGAAGGGGGAACGGGAACAGATACGCAGTATTTT
D gene: TRBD1; clone size: .; V gene: TRBV10-3; J gene: TRBJ1-2; CDR3 protein: CAISEPLAGGEFSYGYTF; CDR3 DNA: TGTGCCATCAGTGAGCCTTTGGCAGGGGGCGAGTTTAGCTATGGCTACACCTTC
D gene: TRBD2; clone size: .; V gene: TRBV4-1; J gene: TRBJ2-1; CDR3 protein: CASSRALAGGLNEQFF; CDR3 DNA: TGCGCCAGCAGCAGAGCTCTAGCGGGGGGGCTCAATGAGCAGTTCTTC
D gene: TRBD2; clone size: .; V gene: TRBV25-1; J gene: TRBJ2-5; CDR3 protein: CASSEYWTSPETQYF; CDR3 DNA: TGTGCCAGCAGTGAATATTGGACTAGCCCGGAGACCCAGTACTTC
D gene: .; clone size: .; V gene: TRBV9; J gene: TRBJ2-3; CDR3 protein: CASSVGGAYTDTQYF; CDR3 DNA: TGTGCCAGCAGCGTAGGTGGGGCCTACACAGATACGCAGTATTTT
D gene: .; clone size: .; V gene: TRBV30; J gene: TRBJ2-7; CDR3 protein: CALEGQYYEQYF; CDR3 DNA: TGTGCCCTGGAGGGACAGTACTACGAGCAGTACTTC
D gene: .; clone size: .; V gene: TRBV7-3; J gene: TRBJ2-1; CDR3 protein: CASSLTGGKGYNEQFF; CDR3 DNA: TGTGCCAGCAGCTTAACCGGGGGAAAGGGCTACAATGAGCAGTTCTTC
D gene: .; clone size: .; V gene: TRBV2; J gene: TRBJ2-5; CDR3 protein: CASSGGRGKGQETQYF; CDR3 DNA: TGTGCCAGCAGTGGCGGCAGGGGAAAGGGGCAAGAGACCCAGTACTTC
D gene: TRBD2; clone size: .; V gene: TRBV5-8; J gene: TRBJ2-2; CDR3 protein: CASSPRRLAGPGELFF; CDR3 DNA: TGTGCCAGCAGCCCCCGACGACTAGCGGGGCCCGGGGAGCTGTTTTTT
D gene: .; clone size: .; V gene: TRBV6-5; J gene: TRBJ1-6; CDR3 protein: CASKVQGLNSPLHF; CDR3 DNA: TGTGCCAGCAAGGTACAGGGTCTTAATTCACCCCTCCACTTT
D gene: .; clone size: few; V gene: TRBV5-1; J gene: TRBJ1-5; CDR3 protein: CASSFGGDGQPQHF; CDR3 DNA: TGCGCCAGCAGCTTTGGGGGGGATGGTCAGCCCCAGCATTTT
D gene: .; clone size: once; V gene: TRBV5-1; J gene: TRBJ1-1; CDR3 protein: CASNSGQLNTEAFF; CDR3 DNA: TGCGCCAGCAACTCCGGACAGCTGAACACTGAAGCTTTCTTT
D gene: TRBD1; clone size: .; V gene: TRBV5-4; J gene: TRBJ1-5; CDR3 protein: CASSLDRGSNQPQHF; CDR3 DNA: TGTGCCAGCAGCTTGGACAGGGGAAGCAATCAGCCCCAGCATTTT
D gene: .; clone size: .; V gene: TRBV19; J gene: TRBJ1-2; CDR3 protein: CASSISLTRGYTF; CDR3 DNA: TGTGCCAGTAGTATATCTCTTACGAGGGGCTACACCTTC
D gene: TRBD1; clone size: .; V gene: TRBV2; J gene: TRBJ2-5; CDR3 protein: CASSEKGAGRETQYF; CDR3 DNA: TGTGCCAGCAGTGAGAAGGGGGCAGGCCGGGAGACCCAGTACTTC
D gene: TRBD2; clone size: .; V gene: TRBV10-3; J gene: TRBJ2-1; CDR3 protein: CAIKSGGGGNEQFF; CDR3 DNA: TGTGCCATCAAAAGCGGGGGTGGCGGGAATGAGCAGTTCTTC
D gene: TRBD1; clone size: .; V gene: TRBV2; J gene: TRBJ2-2; CDR3 protein: CASSAGTVTGELFF; CDR3 DNA: TGTGCCAGCAGTGCCGGGACAGTCACCGGGGAGCTGTTTTTT
D gene: .; clone size: .; V gene: TRBV4-3; J gene: TRBJ2-7; CDR3 protein: CASSQEFTGLAEQYF; CDR3 DNA: TGCGCCAGCAGCCAAGAATTTACAGGGCTGGCCGAGCAGTACTTC
D gene: TRBD1; clone size: .; V gene: TRBV29-1; J gene: TRBJ1-5; CDR3 protein: CSVVISDRGQPQHF; CDR3 DNA: TGCAGCGTTGTTATTTCGGACAGGGGTCAGCCCCAGCATTTT
D gene: TRBD2; clone size: .; V gene: TRBV4-1; J gene: TRBJ2-1; CDR3 protein: CASSRFPGLAGNEQFF; CDR3 DNA: TGCGCCAGCAGCCGATTCCCGGGACTAGCGGGCAATGAGCAGTTCTTC
D gene: .; clone size: .; V gene: TRBV30; J gene: TRBJ1-2; CDR3 protein: CAWSGRLREGYTF; CDR3 DNA: TGTGCCTGGAGTGGCAGACTACGGGAAGGCTACACCTTC